This TCR beta chain was identified in a study of CD8+ T cells in alopecia areata. The study's findings and limits: Patients shared TCRs less clearly than mice did, possibly for HLA-related reasons.

Documented treatment: oral pan-JAK inhibitor, 5-10 mg twice daily. Once RNA had been extracted, it was reverse transcribed into cDNA to act as the sequencing template. Only in-frame clones appear in the TCRdb table, and some are missing; sequencing was by immunoSEQ multiplex PCR. The data contain about 290,000 clones, roughly 64% of them singletons. Worth noting for this clone: Its antigen is undetermined.

The CDR3 has 15 residues. Trimming removed 2 bases from V and 6 bases from J, with 17 bases in between. In germline, CDR1 is GTSNPN, CDR2 SVGIG (reference sequence). The sequencing used CD4+ T cells sorted from blood, collected at week 24, from a patient treated with tofacitinib. The receptor was isolated from a human donor with alopecia areata. This rearrangement joins TRBV30 to TRBJ2-1; D is perhaps TRBD2 (6 bases). CDR3 sequence reads: CAWSKGQPGLNEQFF. DNA for the CDR3: TGTGCCTGGAGTAAGGGCCAGCCGGGACTCAATGAGCAGTTCTTC.